The clone carrying this TCR beta chain was counted many times. No antigen is known for it. Total RNA, at least 6 micrograms per sample, was extracted from PBMCs. The data are from a study of blood T cells in healthy people across ages. Study-level points and caveats: Among long-lived donors, naive CD4+ cells were more numerous and diversity higher than in aged donors.

Together with a sample-barcoded 5' primer, a J-beta primer mix was included in a second PCR lasting roughly 6 to 12 cycles. TCRdb ran MiXCR on the 5' RACE reads and lists one entry per CDR3 protein. The profile shows around 800,000 distinct CDR3 sequences, approximately 24% of them singletons. The CDR3 consists of 15 residues. Germline V lookup: CDR1 SGHTA, CDR2 FQGTGA. V lost 1 base to trimming and J lost 3 bases; unmatched junction nucleotides: 3. In addition, the sample was reused for a study of T cells of mothers and their children.

The receptor was isolated from a boy between 10 and 17 years old in good health. The sample was blood. The J gene is TRBJ2-7, the V gene TRBV7-3; 10 bases match TRBD1. In nucleotides, the CDR3 is TGTGCCAGCAGCTTAATGGGACAGGGGAGCTACGAGCAGTACTTC. Protein product: CASSLMGQGSYEQYF. Looking up the rest from reference TRBV7-3 and TRBJ2-7 gives the full variable domain: GAGVSQTPSNKVTEKGKYVELRCDPISGHTALYWYRQSLGQGPEFLIYFQGTGAADDSGLPNDRFFAVRPEGSVSTLKIQRTERGDSAVYLCASSLMGQGSYEQYFGPGTRLTVT.